Below, 8 T cell receptor beta chains from the same sample are listed, as sequenced in a study of blood T cells in healthy people across ages. With a J-beta primer mix and a sample-barcoded 5' primer, a second PCR ran 7 to 11 cycles. TCRdb called the 5' RACE reads again in MiXCR, with one record for every CDR3 protein. Of under 850,000 distinct CDR3 sequences in the sample, 35% to 40% are singletons; the top ten hold 10% to 15%. The sequencing input was blood. These receptors all come from a man younger than 30 in good health.

This clonotype was seen a handful of times. The chain links TRBV29-1 to TRBJ1-2; TRBD1 aligns across 8 bases. Looked up from germline, CDR1 is SQVTM and CDR2 is ANQGSEA. V gave up 0 bases and J gave up 5 bases; unmatched junction bases: 11. This CDR3 contains 16 residues. For the CDR3, the DNA is TGCAGCGTTGAAGATATTGTCCGGACAGGGCCTTATGGCTACACCTTC. It codes for CSVEDIVRTGPYGYTF.

This clonotype came up a few times. The rearrangement joins TRBV6-5 to TRBJ1-2; tentatively, D is TRBD1 (5 bases). With 8 bases removed from V and 6 bases from J, the gap between germline ends came to 16 bases. Germline V lookup: CDR1 MNHEY, CDR2 SVGAGI. The CDR3 extends over 13 amino acids. CDR3 in amino acids: CASCPRGMNGYTF. The CDR3 DNA reads TGTGCCAGCTGTCCCCGGGGGATGAATGGCTACACCTTC.

The table lists this clonotype with a few counts. J is TRBJ1-2 and V is TRBV29-1; 11 bases are shared with TRBD1. V gave up 7 bases and J gave up 7 bases; unmatched junction bases: 8. Per germline, CDR1 SQVTM and CDR2 ANQGSEA. The CDR3 length is 13 residues. CDR3 amino acids: CSAVDRGLAGYTF. The CDR3, as DNA: TGCAGCGCTGTGGACAGGGGGCTTGCTGGCTACACCTTC.

This clonotype appeared a few times. The gene calls are TRBV12-3 or TRBV12-4 and TRBJ2-5; 8 nucleotides line up with TRBD1. V was clipped by 6 bases and J by 5 bases; unmatched bases: 14. The CDR3 has 16 residues. The CDR3 DNA reads TGTGCCAGCAGCCCCGGGACAGGCGGTCTTTGGGAGACCCAGTACTTC. Translation gives CASSPGTGGLWETQYF.

The chain's CDR3 is CASSGTGSTGELFF. CDR3 nucleotides: TGTGCCAGCAGTGGGACAGGGAGCACCGGGGAGCTGTTTTTT. The V gene is TRBV28, the J gene TRBJ2-2; 9 bases are a match to TRBD1. The CDR3 is 14 residues long. With 5 bases clipped from V and 4 bases from J, the junction kept 2 bases outside the gene matches. Germline CDR1 reads MDHEN; CDR2 reads SYDVKM.

This clonotype was found many times. The chain carries TRBV20-1 and TRBJ2-5; D remains ambiguous. Germline V CDR1 and CDR2: DFQATT, SNEGSKA (reference sequence). Between the trimmed V and J ends, which lost 6 bases and 0 bases, there was a span of 14 bases. The CDR3 loop spans 14 amino acids. The CDR3 DNA sequence: TGCAGTGCCCCGGACGGATGGTACCAAGAGACCCAGTACTTC. Translation gives CSAPDGWYQETQYF.

This clonotype was observed a few times. The rearrangement uses TRBV5-6 and TRBJ1-2, with a weak D call TRBD1 (6 bases). The CDR3 totals 14 residues. Germline-derived CDR1 and CDR2 are SGHDT and YYEEEE. V was shortened by 2 bases and J by 4 bases, with 12 bases between the two germline ends. In DNA, the CDR3 is TGTGCCAGCAGCTTTGGACAGAAGGTCTATGGCTACACCTTC. This sequence encodes CASSFGQKVYGYTF.

The rearrangement links TRBV20-1 to TRBJ2-2; D ambiguous. CDR1 and CDR2 from the germline V gene are DFQATT and SNEGSKA (reference sequence). The CDR3 extends over 14 amino acids. V was cut by 0 bases and J by 2 bases, with 7 bases left in between. The CDR3 DNA sequence: TGCAGTGCTAGAGATACCTCTAACACCGGGGAGCTGTTTTTT. Residues: CSARDTSNTGELFF.